Below are 17 T cell receptor beta chains sequenced from a single sample in a study of PD-1 blockade in classical Hodgkin lymphoma. Time point meaning: cycle 4 day 1 (C4D1), after about 6 weeks of nivolumab. Relapse was seen in all patients after autologous stem cell transplantation, and brentuximab vedotin exposure was variable. Measured with immunoSEQ multiplex PCR; TCRdb has only the in-frame clones, and not every one. Of around 40,000 clones in the sample, around 80% were seen once. The sample was peripheral blood mononuclear cells (PBMCs), taken before the fourth cycle of nivolumab. These receptors were obtained from a human donor with classical Hodgkin lymphoma.

The rearrangement uses TRBV11-2 and TRBJ2-7, with D perhaps matching TRBD2 (5 bases). Germline CDR1 reads SGHAT; CDR2 reads FQNNGV. Trimming stripped 0 bases from V and 2 bases from J, with 8 bases between. The CDR3 runs 14 residues. The CDR3 DNA is TGTGCCAGCAGCTTAGACTTGGGAGCCTACGAGCAGTACTTC. Residues: CASSLDLGAYEQYF.

The CDR3 is CSGAGIYGYTF. As DNA, the CDR3 is TGCAGCGGTGCAGGGATCTATGGCTACACCTTC. The V gene is TRBV29-1, the J gene TRBJ1-2, with D perhaps matching TRBD1 (5 bases). Trimming shortened V by 7 bases and J by 4 bases, and 10 bases separated the two germline ends. In germline, CDR1 is SQVTM, CDR2 ANQGSEA. The CDR3 spans 11 residues.

The CDR3: CASSQEIRADTQYF. The CDR3 bases are TGTGCCAGTAGCCAAGAAATTCGCGCAGATACGCAGTATTTT. The chain is built from TRBV19 and TRBJ2-3; no definite D call. The germline V gene encodes CDR1 LNHDA and CDR2 SQIVND (reference sequence). There are 14 residues in the CDR3. V was clipped by 6 bases and J by 4 bases, with 14 bases between them.

The chain combines TRBV27 with TRBJ2-3; D call uncertain. V gave up 2 bases and J gave up 2 bases, with 11 bases separating them. The CDR3 sequence is 15 residues long. CDR1 is MNHEY, CDR2 SMNVEV, per germline (reference sequence). For the CDR3, the DNA is TGTGCCAGCAGTTTAGGGGTACATCCCACAGATACGCAGTATTTT. Its protein product is CASSLGVHPTDTQYF.

The chain links TRBV4-3 to TRBJ1-3; D remains unclear. The CDR3 is made up of 17 amino acids. Germline CDR1 and CDR2: LGHNA and YSLEER. The V end was cut by 1 base, the J end by 0 bases, with 13 bases between. The CDR3 here is CASSQGLPGISGNTIYF. The CDR3 nucleotides read TGCGCCAGCAGCCAAGGTTTACCGGGGATCTCTGGAAACACCATATATTTT.

This clone was seen at least ten times. CDR3: CASSKEVRAIHSNQPQHF. CDR3 in DNA: TGTGCCAGCAGCAAAGAAGTTCGGGCCATCCATAGCAATCAGCCCCAGCATTTT. The J gene is TRBJ1-5, the V gene TRBV21-1. TRBV21-1 is a documented pseudogene. This CDR3 contains 18 residues.

The chain uses TRBV29-1 and TRBJ2-7; possible D gene TRBD1, 6 bases. The V and J ends lost 6 bases and 3 bases respectively, with 15 bases between them. Germline loops: CDR1 SQVTM, CDR2 ANQGSEA. CDR3 length equals 13 residues. The CDR3 nucleotides read TGCAGCGTCTCCCCCGGGACAATCTACGAGCAGTACTTC. It encodes CSVSPGTIYEQYF.

This chain links TRBV6-6 with TRBJ2-7; TRBD2 agrees at 8 bases. The CDR3 is 15 residues long. After removal of 5 bases from V and 2 bases from J, the junction contained 8 bases not matched to a gene. The germline gives CDR1 MNHNY, CDR2 SVGAGI (reference sequence). The CDR3 DNA follows: TGTGCCAGCAGTCCACACCAGCGGGGGACCTACGAGCAGTACTTC. This encodes CASSPHQRGTYEQYF.

With regard to this clone: The junction differs from germline at one of its ends, possibly a read error. CDR3 protein: CASSQDRQGAKYGYTF. The CDR3 coding sequence is TGTGCCAGCAGCCAAGATAGACAGGGGGCTAAGTATGGCTACACCTTC. The rearrangement joins TRBV4-2 to TRBJ1-2, with 10 bases lining up with TRBD1. The CDR3 has 16 residues. Germline lookup yields CDR1 LGHNA and CDR2 YNFKEQ.

CDR3 loop: CASSLVGVREQYF. As DNA, the CDR3 is TGTGCCAGCAGCTTAGTGGGGGTACGCGAGCAGTACTTC. The chain combines TRBV7-9 with TRBJ2-7, with D perhaps given as TRBD1 or TRBD2 (5 bases each). CDR3 length equals 13 residues. The V end lost 1 base, the J end lost 6 bases, and 10 bases lay between the germline ends. CDR1 and CDR2 (germline): SEHNR, FQNEAQ (reference sequence).

This clone is medium-sized (0.01 to 0.1%) by share. Other nucleotide sequences from this sample produce the same CDR3. The V gene is TRBV18, the J gene TRBJ1-4; D is ambiguous. Trimming took 2 bases from V and 0 from J, leaving 7 bases between them. Germline-derived CDR1 and CDR2 are KGHSH and LQKENI. The CDR3 is 15 residues long. The CDR3 protein is CASSPDGTTNEKLFF. CDR3 nucleotides: TGTGCCAGCTCACCAGACGGTACAACTAATGAAAAACTGTTTTTT.

The chain employs TRBV10-3 and TRBJ1-2; 10 positions agree with TRBD1. CDR1 and CDR2 from the germline V gene are ENHRY and SYGVKD. CDR3 length equals 16 residues. Trimming cost V 0 bases and J 5 bases; bases outside gene matches: 6. The CDR3 is CAISESTGGMGYGYTF. The CDR3 DNA reads TGTGCCATCAGTGAGTCGACAGGGGGCATGGGGTATGGCTACACCTTC.

The gene calls are TRBV7-9 and TRBJ1-6; 7 bases line up with TRBD1. Germline CDR1 is SEHNR and CDR2 is FQNEAQ (reference sequence). The V and J ends lost 0 bases and 4 bases, in that order; junction bases with no gene match: 0. This CDR3 region has 15 residues. The CDR3 spells CASSLAGQYNSPLHF. CDR3 DNA: TGTGCCAGCAGCTTAGCGGGACAGTATAATTCACCCCTCCACTTT.

This sequence joins TRBV6-1 and TRBJ1-2; 10 positions agree with TRBD1. Germline loops: CDR1 MNHNS, CDR2 SASEGT. J was trimmed by 3 bases and V by 3 bases; bases with no gene match: 1. The CDR3 sequence is 14 residues long. This CDR3 is CASSETGGDYGYTF. The CDR3 region has the DNA TGTGCCAGCAGTGAGACAGGGGGCGACTATGGCTACACCTTC.

The V gene is TRBV15, the J gene TRBJ1-6, with D hard to call. Trimming stripped 0 bases from V and 0 bases from J, with 12 bases between. The CDR3 is made up of 18 amino acids. Looked up from germline, CDR1 is LNHNV and CDR2 is YYDKDF (reference sequence). CDR3 sequence (DNA): TGTGCCACCAGCAGAGATTTGGAGGGAAGCTCCTATAATTCACCCCTCCACTTT. Translation: CATSRDLEGSSYNSPLHF.

The chain couples TRBV7-2 to TRBJ1-2, with a weak D call TRBD1 (6 bases). The germline gives CDR1 SGHTA, CDR2 FQGNSA. This CDR3 has 14 amino acids. Trimming pared 0 bases from V and 3 bases from J, leaving 8 bases between. CDR3 DNA: TGTGCCAGCAGCTTAGCGGGACAAGACTATGGCTACACCTTC. It is translated as CASSLAGQDYGYTF.

As to this clone: The same CDR3 is also encoded by other DNA sequences in this sample. This chain uses TRBV27 with TRBJ1-1, with TRBD1 as a possible D gene (6 bases). The CDR3 spans 13 residues. Germline CDR1 MNHEY, CDR2 SMNVEV (reference sequence). With 2 bases removed from V and 4 bases from J, the gap between germline ends came to 8 bases. CDR3 protein: CASSLLGGTEAFF. As DNA, the CDR3 is TGTGCCAGCAGTTTACTAGGGGGCACTGAAGCTTTCTTT.